This TCR beta chain comes out of a study of T cell repertoires in cytomegalovirus infection. Turning to the study itself: Public signatures in TCR beta pointed to CMV infection and matching HLA type.

The CDR3 runs to 15 residues. Germline CDR1 is SGHTA and CDR2 is FQGNSA. V dropped 1 base and J dropped 4 bases, with 13 bases sitting between them. This clonotype was detected ten times or more. TCRdb reanalysed the reads using MiXCR and keeps one entry per CDR3 protein. The sample lists hundreds of thousands of distinct CDR3 sequences; about a sixth were seen once. Sequenced: PBMCs. The genes are TRBV7-2 and TRBJ1-1, with D perhaps matching TRBD1 (5 bases). The TCR was taken from a human donor in good health (CMV status not recorded). Some clones in this sample may be carry-over from other donors' samples. The CDR3 sequence: CASSLVAQGSTEAFF. The CDR3 DNA reads as TGTGCCAGCAGCTTAGTAGCCCAGGGAAGCACTGAAGCTTTCTTT.